This TCR beta chain stems from a study of blood T cell repertoires in COVID-19. Whole-study context: The origin of the acute and convalescent COVID-19 samples was the United States, Italy and Spain. PBMCs, B-cell-depleted T cells, or T cells provided the cDNA or gDNA that made up the material.

The CDR3 is 15 amino acids. The V gene's germline CDR1 is SGHNT and CDR2 YYREEE (reference sequence). The V gene lost 4 bases and the J gene lost 4 bases, with 18 bases spanning the gap. How the authors handled the data: Amplification from reference gene primers served as the basis for estimated nucleated cell counts. Clones were read by immunoSEQ multiplex PCR, and TCRdb kept only the in-frame ones, dropping some. The DNA gave D and trimming, while V, J and clone size come from that table. The repertoire holds about 84,000 clones, more than 75% seen once, with about 6.4% in the top ten. Sample: peripheral blood. The rearrangement uses TRBV5-4 and TRBJ2-7, with a weak D call TRBD1 (6 bases). This receptor was taken from a man aged 70-80 years with acute or convalescent COVID-19. The CDR3 DNA reads TGTGCCAGCAGCCGAGCCACCGGGACAAAGTACGAGCAGTACTTC. Translated, it gives CASSRATGTKYEQYF.